The entry below gives a single TCR beta chain sequence along with its context. No antigen is known for it. This sample is drawn from a study of T cells in localized non-small cell lung cancer. TCRdb keeps only in-frame clones here, not all; method: immunoSEQ multiplex PCR. The table has under 95,000 clones, around 84% seen once. Germline V gene data show CDR1 as SGHDT and CDR2 as YYEEEE. This CDR3 is 15 amino acids long. Germline trimming cut 1 base from V and 4 bases from J; bases unmatched to any gene: 8. Study-wide findings and caveats: Highest T cell clonality was seen in uninvolved adjacent lung, surpassing that measured in tumor.

This TCR derives from a female donor at least 60 years old with stage I lung adenocarcinoma. This specimen was peripheral blood, taken before any cancer treatment. The chain has TRBV5-6 and TRBJ2-7, with 7 positions matching TRBD2. In DNA, the CDR3 is TGTGCCAGCAGCTTGAGGCGAGCGGGGCAATACGAGCAGTACTTC. Translated: CASSLRRAGQYEQYF.